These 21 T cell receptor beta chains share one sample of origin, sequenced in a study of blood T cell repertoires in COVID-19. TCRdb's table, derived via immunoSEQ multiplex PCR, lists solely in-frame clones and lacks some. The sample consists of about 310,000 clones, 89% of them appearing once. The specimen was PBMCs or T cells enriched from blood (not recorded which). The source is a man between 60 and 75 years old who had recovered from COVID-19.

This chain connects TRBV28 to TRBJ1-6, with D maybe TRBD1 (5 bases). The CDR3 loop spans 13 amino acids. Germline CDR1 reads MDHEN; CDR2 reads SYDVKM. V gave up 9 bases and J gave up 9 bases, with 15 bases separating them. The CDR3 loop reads CASLGGRISPLHF. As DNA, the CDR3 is TGTGCCAGTCTGGGGGGTCGGATTTCACCCCTCCACTTT.

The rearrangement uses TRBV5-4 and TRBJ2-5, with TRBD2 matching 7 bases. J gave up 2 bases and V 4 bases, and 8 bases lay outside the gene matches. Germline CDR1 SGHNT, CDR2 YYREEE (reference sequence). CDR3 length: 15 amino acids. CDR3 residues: CASSAGVGGQETQYF. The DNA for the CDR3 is TGTGCCAGCAGCGCCGGGGTGGGGGGGCAAGAGACCCAGTACTTC.

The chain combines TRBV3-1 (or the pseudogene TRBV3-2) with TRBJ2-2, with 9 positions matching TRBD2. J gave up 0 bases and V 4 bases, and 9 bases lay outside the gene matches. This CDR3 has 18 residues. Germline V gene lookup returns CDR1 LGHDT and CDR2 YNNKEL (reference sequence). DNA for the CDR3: TGTGCCAGCAGCCGCTTGGGGGCTAGCGGGACGAACACCGGGGAGCTGTTTTTT. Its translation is CASSRLGASGTNTGELFF.

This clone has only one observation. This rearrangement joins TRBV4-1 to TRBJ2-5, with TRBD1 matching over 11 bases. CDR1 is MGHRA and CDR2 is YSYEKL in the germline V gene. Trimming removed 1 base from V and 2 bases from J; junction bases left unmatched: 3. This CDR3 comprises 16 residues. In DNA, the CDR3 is TGCGCCAGCAGCCAAGGGGGGACAGGGGGGCAAGAGACCCAGTACTTC. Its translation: CASSQGGTGGQETQYF.

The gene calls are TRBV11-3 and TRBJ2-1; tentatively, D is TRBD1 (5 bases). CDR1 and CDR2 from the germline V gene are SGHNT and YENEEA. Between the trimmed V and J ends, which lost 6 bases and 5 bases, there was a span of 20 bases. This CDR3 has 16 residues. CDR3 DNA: TGTGCCAGCAGTTCCCAGGGTAATAATCAGAACAATGAGCAGTTCTTC. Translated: CASSSQGNNQNNEQFF.

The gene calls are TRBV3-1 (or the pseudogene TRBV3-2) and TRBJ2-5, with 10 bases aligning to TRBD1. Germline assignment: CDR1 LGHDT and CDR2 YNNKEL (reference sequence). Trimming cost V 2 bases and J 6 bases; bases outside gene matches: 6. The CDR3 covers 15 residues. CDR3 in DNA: TGTGCCAGCAGCCAAACTGGACAGGGGGTGAAGACCCAGTACTTC. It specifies CASSQTGQGVKTQYF.

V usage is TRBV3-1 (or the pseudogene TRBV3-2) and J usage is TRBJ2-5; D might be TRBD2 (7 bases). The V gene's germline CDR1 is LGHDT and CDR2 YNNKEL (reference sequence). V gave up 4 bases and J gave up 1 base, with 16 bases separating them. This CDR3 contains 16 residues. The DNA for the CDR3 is TGTGCCAGCAGCCGCCGGGGGGCAGGGCCCCAAGAGACCCAGTACTTC. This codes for CASSRRGAGPQETQYF.

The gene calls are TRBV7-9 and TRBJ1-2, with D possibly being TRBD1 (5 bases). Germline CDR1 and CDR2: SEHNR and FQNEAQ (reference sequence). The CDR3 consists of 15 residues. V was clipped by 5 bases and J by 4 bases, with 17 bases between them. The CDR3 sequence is CASSPTRDGSYGYTF. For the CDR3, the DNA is TGTGCCAGCAGCCCAACCCGGGACGGGAGCTATGGCTACACCTTC.

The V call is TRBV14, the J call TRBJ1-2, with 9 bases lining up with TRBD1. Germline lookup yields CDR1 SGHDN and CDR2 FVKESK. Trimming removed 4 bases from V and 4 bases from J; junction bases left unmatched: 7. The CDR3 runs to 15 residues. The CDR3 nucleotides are TGTGCCAGCAGCCCGGGACAGGGATTCAGCTATGGCTACACCTTC. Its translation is CASSPGQGFSYGYTF. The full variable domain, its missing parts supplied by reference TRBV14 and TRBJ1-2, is EAGVTQFPSHSVIEKGQTVTLRCDPISGHDNLYWYRRVMGKEIKFLLHFVKESKQDESGMPNNRFLAERTGGTYSTLKVQPAELEDSGVYFCASSPGQGFSYGYTFGSGTRLTVV.

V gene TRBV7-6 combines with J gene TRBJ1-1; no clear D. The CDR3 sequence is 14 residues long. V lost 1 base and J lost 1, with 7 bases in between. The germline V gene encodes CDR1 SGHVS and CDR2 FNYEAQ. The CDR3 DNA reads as TGTGCCAGCAGCTTAGTCGGAGGGAACACTGAAGCTTTCTTT. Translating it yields CASSLVGGNTEAFF.

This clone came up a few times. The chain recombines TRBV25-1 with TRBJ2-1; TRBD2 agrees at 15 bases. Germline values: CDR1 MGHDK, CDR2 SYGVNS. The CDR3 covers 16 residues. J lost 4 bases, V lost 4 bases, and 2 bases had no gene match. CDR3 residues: CASSGTSGRAYNEQFF. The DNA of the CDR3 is TGTGCCAGCAGTGGGACTAGCGGGAGGGCTTACAATGAGCAGTTCTTC.

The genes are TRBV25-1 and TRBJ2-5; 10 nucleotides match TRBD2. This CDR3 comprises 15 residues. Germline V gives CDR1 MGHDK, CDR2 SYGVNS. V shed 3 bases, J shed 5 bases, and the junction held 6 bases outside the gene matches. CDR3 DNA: TGTGCCAGCAGTGATCCTAGCGGGAGTGATGAGACCCAGTACTTC. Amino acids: CASSDPSGSDETQYF.

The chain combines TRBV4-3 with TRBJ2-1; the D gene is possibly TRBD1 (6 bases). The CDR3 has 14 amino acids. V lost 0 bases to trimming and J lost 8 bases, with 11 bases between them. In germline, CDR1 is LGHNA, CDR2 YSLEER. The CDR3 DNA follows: TGCGCCAGCAGCCAAGATTTCTCAGGGGATGAGCAGTTCTTC. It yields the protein CASSQDFSGDEQFF.

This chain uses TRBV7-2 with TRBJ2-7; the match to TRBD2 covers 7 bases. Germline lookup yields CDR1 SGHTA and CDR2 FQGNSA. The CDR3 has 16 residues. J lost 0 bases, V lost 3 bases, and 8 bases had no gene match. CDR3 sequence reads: CASSFASGLSSYEQYF. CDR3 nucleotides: TGTGCCAGCAGCTTCGCTAGCGGCTTAAGCTCCTACGAGCAGTACTTC. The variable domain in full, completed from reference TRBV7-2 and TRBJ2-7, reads GAGVSQSPSNKVTEKGKDVELRCDPISGHTALYWYRQSLGQGLEFLIYFQGNSAPDKSGLPSDRFSAERTGGSVSTLTIQRTQQEDSAVYLCASSFASGLSSYEQYFGPGTRLTVT.

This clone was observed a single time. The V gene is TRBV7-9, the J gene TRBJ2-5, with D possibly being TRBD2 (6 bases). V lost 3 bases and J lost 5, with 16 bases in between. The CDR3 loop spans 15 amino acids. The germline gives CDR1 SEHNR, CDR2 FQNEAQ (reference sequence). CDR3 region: CASSFQPGGFETQYF. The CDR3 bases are TGTGCCAGCAGCTTCCAACCCGGGGGTTTCGAGACCCAGTACTTC.

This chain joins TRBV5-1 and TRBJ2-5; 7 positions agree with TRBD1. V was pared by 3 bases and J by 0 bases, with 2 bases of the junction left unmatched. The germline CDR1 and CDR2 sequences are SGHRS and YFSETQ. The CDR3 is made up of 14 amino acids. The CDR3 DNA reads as TGCGCCAGCAGCTACGGACAGGACCAAGAGACCCAGTACTTC. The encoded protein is CASSYGQDQETQYF.

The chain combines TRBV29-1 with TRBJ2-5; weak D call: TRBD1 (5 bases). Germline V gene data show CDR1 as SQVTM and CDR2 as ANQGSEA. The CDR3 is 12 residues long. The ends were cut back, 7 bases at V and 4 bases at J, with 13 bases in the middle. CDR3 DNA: TGCAGCGGGGGCCCTCAGGCAGAGACCCAGTACTTC. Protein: CSGGPQAETQYF. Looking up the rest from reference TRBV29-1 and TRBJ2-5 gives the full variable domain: SAVISQKPSRDICQRGTSLTIQCQVDSQVTMMFWYRQQPGQSLTLIATANQGSEATYESGFVIDKFPISRPNLTFSTLTVSNMSPEDSSIYLCSGGPQAETQYFGPGTRLLVL.

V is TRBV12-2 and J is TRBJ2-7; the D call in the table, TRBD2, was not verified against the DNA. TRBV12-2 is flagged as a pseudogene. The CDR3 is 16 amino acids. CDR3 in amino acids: CASRPAGLARGHEQYF. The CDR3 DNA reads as TGTGCAAGTCGCCCAGCAGGACTAGCCCGGGGGCACGAGCAGTACTTC.

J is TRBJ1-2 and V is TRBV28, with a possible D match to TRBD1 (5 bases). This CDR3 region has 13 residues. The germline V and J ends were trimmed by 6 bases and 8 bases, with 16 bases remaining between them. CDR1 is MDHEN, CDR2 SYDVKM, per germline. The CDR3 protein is CASRAGLRMGYTF. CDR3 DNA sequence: TGTGCCAGCAGGGCGGGACTGCGAATGGGCTACACCTTC.

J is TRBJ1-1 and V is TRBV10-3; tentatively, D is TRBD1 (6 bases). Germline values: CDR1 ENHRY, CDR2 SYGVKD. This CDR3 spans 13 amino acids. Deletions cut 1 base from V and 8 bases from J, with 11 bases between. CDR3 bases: TGTGCCATCAGTGAGTTCACAGGACAGGAAGCTTTCTTT. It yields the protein CAISEFTGQEAFF.

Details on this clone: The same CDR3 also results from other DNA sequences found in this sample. CDR3 amino acids: CASSFLSTDTQYF. CDR3 DNA: TGTGCCAGCAGTTTCCTAAGCACAGATACGCAGTATTTT. The rearrangement uses TRBV27 and TRBJ2-3, with D unclear. V was pared by 3 bases and J by 0 bases, with 4 bases between. This CDR3 region has 13 residues. Germline V gene sequence: CDR1 MNHEY, CDR2 SMNVEV (reference sequence).